These 21 T cell receptor beta chains were all obtained from the same sample, sequenced in a study of cytotoxic CD8 clonotypes in ibrutinib-treated CLL. Sequencing used immunoSEQ multiplex PCR; TCRdb keeps in-frame clones, though not all of them. The table includes tens of thousands of clones, 54% detected once. The material sequenced was PBMCs, taken at disease progression, from a patient treated with ibrutinib. The origin of the receptors is a human donor with chronic lymphocytic leukemia.

The chain combines TRBV11-2 with TRBJ2-7; D gene ambiguous. Deletions cut 3 bases from V and 0 bases from J, with 6 bases between. The CDR3 length is 13 residues. CDR1 is SGHAT and CDR2 is FQNNGV in the germline V gene. This chain's CDR3 is CASSFPSSYEQYF. The CDR3 nucleotides read TGTGCCAGCAGCTTTCCCAGCTCCTACGAGCAGTACTTC.

This sequence joins TRBV30 and TRBJ2-3, with 8 bases fitting TRBD2. The CDR3 is made up of 17 amino acids. Germline V gene data show CDR1 as GTSNPN and CDR2 as SVGIG (reference sequence). Unmatched junction bases numbered 12, after V lost 0 bases and J lost 4 bases. The CDR3 region has the DNA TGTGCCTGGAGTGTCCAAGCGGGAGTTTTATTTCCAGATACGCAGTATTTT. Its translation is CAWSVQAGVLFPDTQYF. Full variable domain (rest looked up from reference TRBV30 and TRBJ2-3): SQTIHQWPATLVQPVGSPLSLECTVEGTSNPNLYWYRQAAGRGLQLLFYSVGIGQISSEVPQNLSASRPQDRQFILSSKKLLLSDSGFYLCAWSVQAGVLFPDTQYFGPGTRLTVL.

This clone was seen only a few times. This rearrangement joins TRBV4-2 to TRBJ2-1; D perhaps matches TRBD2 (6 bases). The germline V and J ends were trimmed by 4 bases and 7 bases, with 14 bases remaining between them. This CDR3 has 14 residues. From germline, CDR1 is LGHNA and CDR2 YNFKEQ. The CDR3 sequence: CASSLTGSGNEQFF. The CDR3, as DNA: TGTGCCAGCAGCCTTACCGGGAGCGGGAATGAGCAGTTCTTC.

This clone is a singleton in its sample. This chain connects TRBV29-1 to TRBJ1-2; 9 bases agree with TRBD1. The CDR3 is made up of 12 amino acids. Losses at the gene ends were 7 bases for V and 8 bases for J; bases not matched to a gene: 8. CDR1 is SQVTM and CDR2 is ANQGSEA in the germline V gene. The CDR3 is CSAGTGLDGYTF. The CDR3 DNA is TGCAGCGCAGGGACAGGGTTGGACGGCTACACCTTC. Supplemented by reference TRBV29-1 and TRBJ1-2, the full variable domain reads SAVISQKPSRDICQRGTSLTIQCQVDSQVTMMFWYRQQPGQSLTLIATANQGSEATYESGFVIDKFPISRPNLTFSTLTVSNMSPEDSSIYLCSAGTGLDGYTFGSGTRLTVV.

V and J are TRBV6-6 and TRBJ1-5; no clear D gene. V shed 6 bases and J shed 6 bases, with 15 bases lying between them. CDR1 is MNHNY, CDR2 SVGAGI, per germline (reference sequence). The CDR3 is made up of 14 amino acids. This CDR3 reads CASRTRREGQPQHF. CDR3 nucleotides: TGTGCCAGCAGAACCAGACGTGAGGGTCAGCCCCAGCATTTT.

The gene calls are TRBV10-1 and TRBJ1-1; D gene unclear. Deletions cut 0 bases from V and 2 bases from J, with 13 bases between. Germline assignment: CDR1 WNHNN and CDR2 SYGVQD (reference sequence). The CDR3 runs 16 residues. In nucleotides, the CDR3 is TGCGCCAGCAGTGAGTCAGAAGCTCCCAATAACACTGAAGCTTTCTTT. It specifies CASSESEAPNNTEAFF.

In nucleotides, the CDR3 is TGCGCCAGCAGTGAGGTTCAGCGGGGGGGTCTGGGGGTTAGCACAGATACGCAGTATTTT. Translated: CASSEVQRGGLGVSTDTQYF. This chain uses TRBV10-2 with TRBJ2-3; TRBD2 agrees at 10 bases. This CDR3 region has 20 residues. Germline assignment: CDR1 WSHSY and CDR2 SAAADI. V trimming: 2 bases; J trimming: 0 bases; junction bases outside the gene matches: 14.

This clone was counted only a few times. This sequence joins TRBV27 and TRBJ1-5; TRBD1 matches 7 bases. With V trimmed by 5 bases and J by 3 bases, 4 bases remained unmatched. This CDR3 contains 14 residues. Germline-derived CDR1 and CDR2 are MNHEY and SMNVEV (reference sequence). The chain's CDR3 is CASSEDRPNQPQHF. In nucleotides, the CDR3 is TGTGCCAGCAGTGAGGACAGGCCCAATCAGCCCCAGCATTTT.

This clone was counted only a few times. The chain employs TRBV29-1 and TRBJ2-1; D not resolved. CDR1 is SQVTM, CDR2 ANQGSEA, per germline. This CDR3 is 11 amino acids long. V was clipped by 0 bases and J by 13 bases, with 10 bases between them. In nucleotides, the CDR3 is TGCAGCGTTGAAGATGTTGAGCCCCAGTTCTTC. Amino acid sequence: CSVEDVEPQFF.

This clone was seen only once. The V call is TRBV5-1, the J call TRBJ1-1; the D is unclear. The CDR3 is 15 residues long. Trimming took 1 base from V and 2 from J, leaving 12 bases between them. The germline CDR1 and CDR2 sequences are SGHRS and YFSETQ. This CDR3 reads CASSLRGQINTEAFF. CDR3 in DNA: TGCGCCAGCAGCTTGAGAGGTCAGATTAACACTGAAGCTTTCTTT.

This chain links TRBV28 with TRBJ1-2; 9 bases agree with TRBD1. Per germline, CDR1 MDHEN and CDR2 SYDVKM. CDR3 length equals 16 residues. V dropped 3 bases and J dropped 5; count of bases not matched to a gene: 10. The chain's CDR3 is CASSFNPGQGGYGYTF. The CDR3 DNA reads TGTGCCAGCAGTTTCAATCCGGGACAGGGAGGGTATGGCTACACCTTC.

This rearrangement joins TRBV9 to TRBJ2-3, with D perhaps assigned TRBD1 or TRBD2 (6 bases each). The CDR3 totals 16 residues. Trimming removed 0 bases from V and 2 bases from J, with 13 bases in between. CDR1 SGDLS and CDR2 YYNGEE come from the germline V gene. As DNA, the CDR3 is TGTGCCAGCAGCGTAGAGGGGGGCGACCTCACAGATACGCAGTATTTT. Translated: CASSVEGGDLTDTQYF.

The chain uses TRBV6-5 and TRBJ2-7, with D uncertain. Germline assignment: CDR1 MNHEY and CDR2 SVGAGI. The CDR3 contains 11 residues. V gave up 6 bases and J gave up 7 bases, with 10 bases separating them. CDR3 coding DNA: TGTGCCAGCAGCCACGACGGTGAGCAGTACTTC. Protein sequence: CASSHDGEQYF.

This clone was picked up a small number of times. This chain joins TRBV4-1 and TRBJ1-2; 7 nucleotides agree with TRBD1. The CDR3 has 15 residues. After removal of 3 bases from V and 4 bases from J, the junction contained 8 bases not matched to a gene. Germline V gene lookup returns CDR1 MGHRA and CDR2 YSYEKL. The CDR3 DNA sequence: TGCGCCAGCAGCCACCTACAGGGGACCGGCTATGGCTACACCTTC. It is translated as CASSHLQGTGYGYTF.

The CDR3 DNA reads TGTGCCATCAGTGACGTGATTGGACCCTACGCCGGGGAGCTGTTTTTT. This sequence encodes CAISDVIGPYAGELFF. This chain links TRBV10-3 with TRBJ2-2; D is undetermined. The CDR3 has 16 amino acids. CDR1 is ENHRY, CDR2 SYGVKD, per germline. V lost 3 bases and J 6 bases, leaving 17 bases between the germline ends.

The chain employs TRBV19 and TRBJ1-5; D not certain. V lost 3 bases and J 0 bases, leaving 12 bases between the germline ends. The CDR3 is made up of 16 amino acids. Germline-derived CDR1 and CDR2 are LNHDA and SQIVND (reference sequence). For the CDR3, the DNA is TGTGCCAGTAGTATTTTCACAGCCTCTAGCAATCAGCCCCAGCATTTT. Its protein is CASSIFTASSNQPQHF.

The V gene is TRBV2, the J gene TRBJ1-2; 7 bases align to TRBD1. With V trimmed by 1 base and J by 8 bases, 7 bases remained unmatched. The germline gives CDR1 SNHLY, CDR2 FYNNEI. The CDR3 is made up of 14 amino acids. CDR3 residues: CASSEGQGVNGYTF. The CDR3 DNA follows: TGTGCCAGCAGTGAAGGACAGGGAGTTAACGGCTACACCTTC.

The J gene is TRBJ1-2, the V gene TRBV9; D might be TRBD1 (6 bases). The CDR3 has 15 residues. Germline V gene data show CDR1 as SGDLS and CDR2 as YYNGEE. Trimming pared 0 bases from V and 4 bases from J, leaving 13 bases between. The CDR3 sequence: CASSVDAGGFYGYTF. The CDR3 DNA reads as TGTGCCAGCAGCGTAGATGCGGGGGGCTTCTATGGCTACACCTTC.

As for this clone: This could be a read error, since a much larger clone is one nucleotide away. The rearrangement links TRBV7-2 to TRBJ1-5; D gene unclear. Trimming pared 0 bases from V and 3 bases from J, leaving 3 bases between. The germline CDR1 and CDR2 sequences are SGHTA and FQGNSA. This CDR3 is built from 13 residues. CDR3: CASSLAVNQPQHF. The DNA for the CDR3 is TGTGCCAGCAGCTTAGCGGTCAATCAGCCCCAGCATTTT.

This sequence joins TRBV19 and TRBJ1-5; D not resolved. This CDR3 is built from 16 residues. V was pared by 2 bases and J by 3 bases, with 14 bases between. The germline gives CDR1 LNHDA, CDR2 SQIVND (reference sequence). Here the CDR3 DNA reads TGTGCCAGTAGTATAAGGGTTCGAGGGAACAATCAGCCCCAGCATTTT. It codes for CASSIRVRGNNQPQHF.

This clone was seen a handful of times. The chain combines TRBV9 with TRBJ1-2; D is unclear. There are 10 residues in the CDR3. Germline-derived CDR1 and CDR2 are SGDLS and YYNGEE. With 3 bases removed from V and 13 bases from J, the gap between germline ends came to 10 bases. The CDR3 loop is CASSGKVLTF. Written as DNA, the CDR3 is TGTGCCAGCAGCGGCAAGGTTCTCACCTTC.